What follows describes a single TCR beta chain. The antigen is not known. CDR3 and TCR beta VDJ profiling relied on genomic DNA as the template. Via MiXCR, TCRdb re-called the reads, giving one row per CDR3 protein. Altogether approximately 170,000 distinct CDR3 sequences are present, about 60% being singletons, with the ten largest covering 45%. Germline lookup yields CDR1 SNHLY and CDR2 FYNNEI. Trimming stripped 8 bases from V and 4 bases from J, with 9 bases between. The CDR3 is 12 residues long. The sample originates from a study of CD8+CD57+ T cells in acquired aplastic anemia. Study at large: Recorded DNA amounts for sorted CD4+ and CD8+ cells had an average of 3.2 ug. For CD4+ cells, healthy donors had an average of roughly 9.8 million reads.

The study, taken as a whole, reports: A set of twenty-nine CD8+ CDR3 sequences was shared between patients and controls, and these sequences appeared highly expressed in patients. Patients and healthy controls showed no significant CD8+ Simpson's diversity difference.

Material: sorted CD4+, CD8+, or CD8+CD57+ T cells (not recorded which) from PBMCs. The receptor was derived from a human donor in good health. This chain links TRBV2 with TRBJ1-3; D gene ambiguous. CDR3 in DNA: TGTGCCAGCGAAATAACCGGAAACACCATATATTTT. Its protein product is CASEITGNTIYF.